Sequencing of this TCR beta chain was carried out in a study of response to subunit inactivated influenza vaccine. The study, taken as a whole, reports: Authors proposed each seasonal influenza vaccination draws in few new T cells.

TCRdb re-analysed the RT-PCR reads in MiXCR, keeping a single row per CDR3 protein. In the table there are about 620,000 distinct CDR3 sequences, 10% to 12% of which are singletons. There are many counts of this clonotype. Its specificity is unknown. V lost 4 bases and J lost 9, with 9 bases in between. The CDR3 is 12 residues long. Germline V gene data show CDR1 as MNHEY and CDR2 as SVGEGT. The data were also submitted as part of a second study, on T cells expressing NK-cell markers. Per that paper: The authors generated TCR beta cDNA through 5'RACE template switching with UMIs. Obtained from sorted CD3+CD56+NKG2C+, CD3+CD56+NKG2C- and CD3+CD56-NKG2C+ T cells were the TCR beta repertoires. Seven sequenced donors out of eight were HCMV-seropositive, one seronegative. What restricted sorting to alpha-beta TCR T cells in several experiments was an anti-gamma-delta TCR antibody.

This TCR derives from a man aged 50-60 years who received an inactivated influenza vaccine. This sample comprised PBMCs from blood, obtained on the day of vaccination. The rearrangement joins TRBV6-2 or TRBV6-3 to TRBJ2-2; no definite D call. The CDR3 sequence: CASSSTQWELFF. In nucleotides, the CDR3 is TGTGCCAGCAGTTCAACCCAGTGGGAGCTGTTTTTT.